This T cell receptor (beta chain) was documented in a study of T cell repertoires in cytomegalovirus infection. Study at large: Public signatures in TCR beta pointed to CMV infection and matching HLA type.

This CDR3 region has 14 residues. Germline CDR1 reads DFQATT; CDR2 reads SNEGSKA (reference sequence). After removal of 4 bases from V and 5 bases from J, the junction contained 5 bases not matched to a gene. Each CDR3 protein gets one entry after TCRdb re-called the reads with MiXCR. The sample includes 200,000 or so distinct CDR3 sequences, about 21% of them seen just once. Concerning this clonotype: Its antigen is not identified.

General study points: Pooled public TCR beta family frequency picked out CMV carriers with the relevant HLA. HLA-C-restricted, CMV-specific TCR beta clonotypes were dominant ex vivo.

The sequence came from a human donor in good health (CMV status not recorded). Some clones in this sample may be carry-over from other donors' samples. Sequencing was carried out using PBMCs. This sequence joins TRBV20-1 and TRBJ1-5; 10 bases align to TRBD1. The CDR3 DNA reads as TGCAGTGCTAACCGACAGGGGGCGGATCAGCCCCAGCATTTT. Encoded protein: CSANRQGADQPQHF.